Described below is a single TCR beta chain sequence and its context. No antigen is known for it. No clone much larger than this one lies a single base away; base qualities are absent. CDR1 and CDR2 are read off the germline V gene as SGHDT and YYEEEE. The CDR3 measures 15 amino acids from cysteine to phenylalanine. Only CDR3 DNA remains: 45 bases, in frame from the first base. The germline ends are 7 bases apart after V is trimmed by 0 bases and J by 0 bases. The record originates from a study of cytomegalovirus exposure and HLA in healthy donors (TCRdb year 2017). As for the study more broadly: According to an earlier analysis of several hundred of the donors, about 190 million T cells yielded over 100 million unique TCR beta sequences and 250 to 350 Gb of sequence data. Among the roughly 410 genotyped donors, 81% belonged to the genetic ancestry cluster associated with self-reported Caucasian donors. A later analysis re-examined previously published TCR beta repertoires from around 670 donors and added high-resolution HLA genotyping to investigate patterns of TCR occurrence. The later analysis used no new phenotypic data to find candidate immune exposures, relying instead on TCR beta sequences and their occurrence across donors. A separate validation cohort of over 95 different subjects was used in addition to the 666-subject first cohort. Alongside the repertoire data, information on donor age, sex, ethnicity and CMV serostatus was compiled. A later genetic analysis used genome-wide SNP genotypes for about three fifths of the 666 donors, treating that subset as a discovery cohort. The T cell repertoires of around 730 subjects were profiled by immunosequencing and related to cytomegalovirus serostatus. The number of donors typed differed by locus, with about 629-630 for A, B, C, DRB1 and DQB1, 522 for DQA1, 600 to 610 for DPA1, and about 450 for DPB1. Every repertoire in the discovery cohort had been generated on one and the same sequencing platform. To predict cytomegalovirus infection status, the study brought together high-throughput TCR immunosequencing, statistical association of individual TCRs with disease status, and machine learning. The study aimed to test whether signatures of past pathogen exposure could be identified by cataloging public T cell receptors. Roughly 300 gigabases of sequencing data and around 80 million unique TCR sequences made up an early release that covered several hundred HLA-typed donors. Roughly five DR-DQ haplotypes were treated as single units for association and clustering because of strong linkage in the cohort. HLA typing included class I and class II loci at four-digit resolution. Among roughly 400 genotyped donors of the cohort, an average of approximately 240,000 unique TCR beta nucleotide sequences was sequenced per donor, of which about 19% were non-productive. An earlier analysis of fewer than 700 of the donors applied high-throughput TCR beta sequencing to assess whether each TCR beta V gene segment acted as functional or pseudogenic. Paper-wide results and their limitations: V-gene and J-gene trimming of TCR beta chains was associated with a missense DCLRE1C variant in a later genetic analysis, and the association was replicated in an independent cohort. A later analysis associated 15,000 to 20,000 TCR beta sequences with specific HLA alleles at a false discovery rate of 0.05. Three of the identified cytomegalovirus-associated TCR beta chains were confirmed in vitro to be specific for cytomegalovirus antigens. Several of the top co-occurrence clusters appeared to be linked to parvovirus B19, influenza, CMV and Epstein-Barr virus, according to a later analysis. While some public TCRs were present in many individuals, most TCR sequences turned up only very rarely across donors. For the cohort, immune exposure information was limited to CMV serostatus. In a later analysis, HLA-associated TCR beta chains showed more clonal expansion and lower generation probabilities than non-associated chains that were equally common. Because some donors lacked HLA typing at each locus, the association tests relied only on the typed subset. Presence/absence analyses assumed roughly uniform sequencing depth across donors, an assumption that may not hold. Only TCR beta chains were sequenced in this cohort, and the absence of alpha or paired-chain data limited detectable features. A further reported finding was that TCR beta sequences accurately predicted the HLA-A and HLA-B alleles for most subjects in the first cohort. Some IMGT-functional V segments, including TRBV6-2 and TRBV6-3, could not be distinguished by the 87-base-pair reads and were therefore excluded. It was suggested by the authors that the approach could potentially be generalized to other disease states and immunological phenotypes. Assigning TCR associations to individual alleles was difficult when HLA alleles, especially DR and DQ, strongly co-occurred. In both the original and validation cohorts, the classifier was reported to diagnose cytomegalovirus status with high specificity and sensitivity. Broadly in line with IMGT annotations, most TCR beta V segments showed up in productive rearrangements about 90% or about 30% of the time in an earlier analysis of several hundred of the donors. A group of highly shared sequence variants was considered likely to be a technical artifact of the sequencing pipeline. Linkage disequilibrium might explain the correlated functional status among segregating V segments, but an unknown experimental factor could not be excluded. In the study, around 160 TCR beta chains were listed as associated with cytomegalovirus. A later analysis found that TCR association rates varied across HLA loci, with DRB1 alleles showing the most associated TCRs and HLA-C alleles the fewest. The earlier analysis of 450 to 700 of the donors excluded approximately 17 rarely observed V segments, including chromosome 9 orphons, because counts were too low. In a later genetic analysis, fewer N-insertions in productive TCRs were reported among donors in an Asian-associated ancestry cluster than the roughly 700-donor mean. A later analysis found that most CMV-associated TCR beta chains appeared HLA-restricted, with HLA associations seemingly driven largely by CMV exposure.

Library creation used the immunoSEQ multiplex PCR assay. For the multiplex PCR, a mixture combining 60 forward primers for TCR Vbeta segments and 13 reverse primers for TCR Jbeta segments was used. The CDR3 region of rearranged TCR beta genes was amplified from genomic DNA with a multiplex PCR assay. Amplified TCR beta libraries were sequenced as 87-base-pair reads on the Illumina HiSeq System. The published analysis was carried out like this. A later analysis counted about 80 million unique TCR beta chains across the 650 to 800 repertoires, and 10 million to 12 million of these chains were shared by at least two donors. Raw reads were error-corrected and collapsed into unique sequences with a nearest-neighbor algorithm that merged closely related sequences to remove PCR and sequencing errors. CDR3 sequences were aligned to IMGT reference sequences to assign V, D and J gene segments. For a sequence to be retained, a match of at least six nucleotides to both a V gene segment and a J gene segment was required. A rearrangement counted as productive if the CDR3 had no stop codons and remained in frame with V and J, and every other rearrangement counted as non-productive. Following IMGT convention, CDR3 was defined as the stretch from the second conserved V-encoded cysteine up to the conserved J-encoded phenylalanine. The earlier analysis of about 590 of the donors excluded sequences that lacked an unambiguous match to a single V gene segment. In an earlier analysis of about 590 of the donors, a V segment was called functional when productive rearrangements were above 56.7%, and segregating when the standard deviation between donors exceeded 5%. A statistical classification framework was built for diagnosing cytomegalovirus status from the catalog of TCR beta chain sequences. V and J gene assignment, in a later analysis, came from comparing TCR nucleotide sequences with IMGT/GENE-DB human TR gene sequences. In a later analysis, CDR3 sequences and most-parsimonious VDJ recombination scenarios were assigned using the TCRdist pipeline. In a later analysis, each TCR beta chain was defined by its CDR3 amino acid sequence together with its V-gene family, and reads without a unique V-gene family were excluded. As a way to deal with suspected cross-contamination and a sequencing artifact, a later analysis dropped 592 nucleotide sequences that were highly shared and had low generation probability. A later analysis calculated a clonal expansion index for each public chain from normalized within-repertoire ranks of inferred template counts. In a later analysis, generation probabilities were computed with a VDJ recombination model fitted to out-of-frame rearrangements, and the resulting probabilities were checked against IGoR. Hypergeometric tests were used in a later analysis to score TCR-TCR, TCR-HLA and TCR-CMV co-occurrence, with a repertoire-size bias correction applied to the TCR pairs. To estimate false discovery rates, a later analysis permuted the HLA or CMV assignments 20 times. In a later analysis, co-occurring TCRs were grouped with DBSCAN, and TCRdist sequence similarity was added when clustering was performed within HLA-allele-positive subsets. Repertoires with fewer than 30,000 or more than 120,000 public chains were left out of co-occurrence clustering, as were five repertoires with anomalous nucleotide sharing. What TCRdb holds here is the immuneACCESS table cut down to in-frame rearrangements. Part of the clones is not present; checked against another copy, under half of the missing clones reflect an unresolved V gene, and the others are unexplained. From that table come the V and J calls and clone size; the DNA was used to work out D and trimming. The table for this sample lists 200,000 to 250,000 clones; approximately 82% of them were counted only once. The ten largest make up roughly 0.58% of the sample.

The cohort was made up of under 800 healthy bone marrow donors. At the time of sampling, every cohort member was nominally healthy, though immune exposures that went unrecorded were likely present. The donor was CMV seronegative and was included in the group of 352 seronegative cohort members. A peripheral blood sample was collected from each donor, and TCR beta sequencing was performed on peripheral blood mononuclear cells. The Qiagen DNeasy Blood Extraction Kit was used to extract genomic DNA from the blood cell samples. The receptor's source is a woman aged 40 to 50 in good health and CMV-seronegative. The rearranged segments are TRBV5-6 and TRBJ2-4, with TRBD2 perhaps the D gene, on 6 matching bases. Specimen: PBMCs. CDR3 protein: CASSLGGAAKNIQYF. The DNA sequence is as follows: TGTGCCAGCAGCTTGGGCGGGGCAGCCAAAAACATTCAGTACTTC.